This TCR beta chain was sequenced for a study of blood T cell repertoires in COVID-19. The overall study: Sites in the United States, Italy and Spain provided acute and convalescent COVID-19 samples. T cells, B-cell-depleted T cells, or PBMCs supplied cDNA or gDNA.

V was cut by 7 bases and J by 4 bases, with 20 bases left in between. The CDR3 loop spans 16 amino acids. Germline V lookup: CDR1 SGHRS, CDR2 YFSETQ. TCRdb's table, derived via immunoSEQ multiplex PCR, lists solely in-frame clones and lacks some. Altogether under 300,000 clones are present, about 88% being singletons, with the ten largest covering 0.99%. The source material was peripheral blood. The sequence was collected from a woman aged 40 to 49 who had recovered from COVID-19. The chain recombines TRBV5-1 with TRBJ2-2, with D maybe TRBD1 (6 bases). Here the CDR3 reads CASRPPGVMGTGELFF. Written as DNA, the CDR3 is TGCGCCAGCCGCCCCCCAGGGGTGATGGGCACCGGGGAGCTGTTTTTT.